A single sample gave rise to the 23 T cell receptor beta chains below, sequenced in a study of PD-1 blockade in mismatch repair-deficient tumors. This table comes from immunoSEQ multiplex PCR, and its TCRdb copy is limited to in-frame clones, with some not included. Among tens of thousands of clones, around 80% were seen once, and the ten largest hold 4.5% to 6.5%. The source was peripheral blood, collected 2 weeks after starting pembrolizumab. The origin of the receptors is an adult with mismatch repair-deficient cancer.

V usage is TRBV6-5 and J usage is TRBJ1-1, with 10 positions matching TRBD1. From germline, CDR1 is MNHEY and CDR2 SVGAGI. This CDR3 comprises 15 residues. The V gene end was trimmed by 4 bases and the J gene end by 5 bases; junction bases not matched to a gene: 7. CDR3 residues: CASSWGTGVGTEAFF. The DNA of the CDR3 is TGTGCCAGCAGTTGGGGGACAGGGGTGGGGACTGAAGCTTTCTTT.

The CDR3 DNA follows: TGCAGTGCGGTGGGGCCAGCTGAGCAGTTCTTC. Its translation is CSAVGPAEQFF. The rearrangement joins TRBV20-1 to TRBJ2-1; tentative D call: TRBD1 (5 bases). Looked up from germline, CDR1 is DFQATT and CDR2 is SNEGSKA (reference sequence). The germline V and J ends were trimmed by 6 bases and 9 bases, with 12 bases remaining between them. The CDR3 is 11 amino acids.

This chain uses TRBV2 with TRBJ2-5; D call uncertain. The CDR3 extends over 13 amino acids. Trimming left V 4 bases short and J 2 bases short, with 8 bases between. The V gene's germline CDR1 is SNHLY and CDR2 FYNNEI. The CDR3 DNA reads TGTGCCAGCAGTGTGAGGCAGCAAGAGACCCAGTACTTC. It codes for CASSVRQQETQYF.

This chain uses TRBV27 with TRBJ1-4; 10 bases are shared with TRBD1. The CDR3 is made up of 18 amino acids. The ends lost 8 bases at V and 0 bases at J; junction bases unmatched: 12. Germline lookup yields CDR1 MNHEY and CDR2 SMNVEV (reference sequence). DNA for the CDR3: TGTGCCAGCCCTCGGGGGGGGGACAGGGGTTCAACTAATGAAAAACTGTTTTTT. Its translation is CASPRGGDRGSTNEKLFF.

The chain has TRBV7-8 and TRBJ1-5; D is unresolved. Germline CDR1 reads SGHVS; CDR2 reads FQNEAQ. The CDR3 has 14 amino acids. Trimming removed 2 bases from V and 1 base from J, with 6 bases in between. The CDR3 loop reads CASSLRESNQPQHF. The CDR3, as DNA: TGTGCCAGCAGCTTACGGGAGAGCAATCAGCCCCAGCATTTT.

On this clone itself: An end of the junction differs from the germline gene, which may be a read error. The V and J genes are TRBV7-7 and TRBJ2-5; possible D gene TRBD1, 5 bases. From germline, CDR1 is SSHAT and CDR2 FNYEAQ (reference sequence). CDR3 length: 14 residues. CDR3 nucleotides: TGTGCTAGCAGCTTACAAGGGGCAGGGGAGACCCAGTACTTC. Translation gives CASSLQGAGETQYF.

The chain combines TRBV19 with TRBJ1-1; 10 nucleotides line up with TRBD1. Trimming at V came to 0 bases and at J to 5 bases, leaving 3 bases not matched to a gene. Germline CDR1 LNHDA, CDR2 SQIVND (reference sequence). This CDR3 has 15 residues. The DNA of the CDR3 is TGTGCCAGTAGTATAGAGGACAGGGGGGCGACTGAAGCTTTCTTT. Amino acid sequence: CASSIEDRGATEAFF.

The chain employs TRBV5-4 and TRBJ1-1; maybe TRBD1 (6 bases). V was cut by 4 bases and J by 6 bases, with 10 bases left in between. The length of the CDR3 is 12 residues. Germline CDR1 is SGHNT and CDR2 is YYREEE (reference sequence). This chain's CDR3 is CASSTRGAEAFF. The CDR3 DNA reads as TGTGCCAGCAGCACCAGGGGAGCTGAAGCTTTCTTT.

This clone came up a few times. Other DNA sequences within the sample encode an identical CDR3. This chain uses TRBV20-1 with TRBJ1-1; tentatively, D is TRBD1 (6 bases). Trimming pared 6 bases from V and 7 bases from J, leaving 12 bases between. The CDR3 is made up of 11 amino acids. Germline V gene data show CDR1 as DFQATT and CDR2 as SNEGSKA (reference sequence). The chain's CDR3 is CSAPGGGEAFF. The CDR3 coding sequence is TGCAGTGCACCGGGAGGGGGTGAAGCTTTCTTT.

The chain has TRBV7-3 and TRBJ2-6, with D tentatively TRBD2 (7 bases). Germline CDR1 and CDR2: SGHTA and FQGTGA. This CDR3 contains 16 residues. Trimming took off 5 bases at V and 2 bases at J, with 13 bases between the two ends. The CDR3 loop reads CASSPTGRAGANVLTF. CDR3 nucleotide sequence: TGTGCCAGCAGCCCAACAGGGAGGGCTGGGGCCAACGTCCTGACTTTC. Using reference TRBV7-3 and TRBJ2-6 for the parts outside the CDR3, the full variable domain is GAGVSQTPSNKVTEKGKYVELRCDPISGHTALYWYRQSLGQGPEFLIYFQGTGAADDSGLPNDRFFAVRPEGSVSTLKIQRTERGDSAVYLCASSPTGRAGANVLTFGAGSRLTVL.

This sequence joins TRBV29-1 and TRBJ2-1; D uncertain. The CDR3 is 11 residues long. Looked up from germline, CDR1 is SQVTM and CDR2 is ANQGSEA. V gave up 5 bases and J gave up 6 bases, with 8 bases separating them. CDR3 nucleotide sequence: TGCAGCGTTCCTGAAGGCAATGAGCAGTTCTTC. Its protein is CSVPEGNEQFF.

V gene TRBV18 combines with J gene TRBJ1-4; tentative D call: TRBD1 (5 bases). Per the germline V gene, CDR1 is KGHSH and CDR2 is LQKENI. CDR3 length equals 16 residues. Trimming left V 4 bases short and J 0 bases short, with 12 bases between. CDR3 coding DNA: TGTGCCAGCTCACTGAGACAGACCGCAACTAATGAAAAACTGTTTTTT. Translating it yields CASSLRQTATNEKLFF. Full variable domain (outside the CDR3, taken from reference TRBV18 and TRBJ1-4): NAGVMQNPRHLVRRRGQEARLRCSPMKGHSHVYWYRQLPEEGLKFMVYLQKENIIDESGMPKERFSAEFPKEGPSILRIQQVVRGDSAAYFCASSLRQTATNEKLFFGSGTQLSVL.

The rearrangement joins TRBV4-1 to TRBJ1-2; perhaps TRBD1 as D (6 bases). From germline, CDR1 is MGHRA and CDR2 YSYEKL. The CDR3 has 17 residues. V was cut by 0 bases and J by 4 bases, with 18 bases left in between. The CDR3 DNA is TGCGCCAGCAGCCAAGATTGGCCAGGGTGGGGGGCCTATGGCTACACCTTC. Its protein product is CASSQDWPGWGAYGYTF.

The V and J genes are TRBV7-3 and TRBJ2-1; D possibly corresponds to TRBD1 (6 bases). The CDR3 sequence is 16 residues long. V lost 5 bases and J 0 bases, leaving 14 bases between the germline ends. Germline V gene lookup returns CDR1 SGHTA and CDR2 FQGTGA. CDR3: CASSPRGRLSYNEQFF. CDR3 coding DNA: TGTGCCAGCAGCCCGAGGGGGAGACTCTCCTACAATGAGCAGTTCTTC. The whole variable domain, remainder taken from reference TRBV7-3 and TRBJ2-1, is GAGVSQTPSNKVTEKGKYVELRCDPISGHTALYWYRQSLGQGPEFLIYFQGTGAADDSGLPNDRFFAVRPEGSVSTLKIQRTERGDSAVYLCASSPRGRLSYNEQFFGPGTRLTVL.

In DNA form, the CDR3 reads TGTGCCAGCAGCCGCGGGAGGGGGTATGGTAACACCATATATTTT. Residues: CASSRGRGYGNTIYF. The chain joins TRBV7-9 to TRBJ1-3, with D tentatively TRBD1 (6 bases). CDR1 is SEHNR, CDR2 FQNEAQ, per germline (reference sequence). Trimming took 5 bases from V and 7 from J, leaving 18 bases between them. There are 15 residues in the CDR3.

The V gene is TRBV30, the J gene TRBJ1-1; D possibly corresponds to TRBD1 (5 bases). V was cut by 8 bases and J by 2 bases, with 15 bases left in between. The CDR3 runs to 13 residues. Germline lookup yields CDR1 GTSNPN and CDR2 SVGIG (reference sequence). CDR3 residues: CAGTRDSNTEAFF. DNA for the CDR3: TGTGCCGGGACCCGGGACTCCAACACTGAAGCTTTCTTT. Based on the CDR3 plus reference TRBV30 and TRBJ1-1, the full variable domain is SQTIHQWPATLVQPVGSPLSLECTVEGTSNPNLYWYRQAAGRGLQLLFYSVGIGQISSEVPQNLSASRPQDRQFILSSKKLLLSDSGFYLCAGTRDSNTEAFFGQGTRLTVV.

The V gene is TRBV5-6, the J gene TRBJ1-2, with D hard to call. The CDR3 extends over 11 amino acids. V was cut by 2 bases and J by 8 bases, with 7 bases left in between. Germline V gene data show CDR1 as SGHDT and CDR2 as YYEEEE. DNA of the CDR3: TGTGCCAGCAGCTTCGCCCGGGGCTACACCTTC. It translates to CASSFARGYTF.

The chain joins TRBV29-1 to TRBJ1-1; 10 nucleotides match TRBD1. The germline V gene has CDR1 SQVTM and CDR2 ANQGSEA. The junction had 3 bases not matched to a gene; V was cut back by 7 bases and J by 4 bases. This CDR3 contains 12 residues. Written as DNA, the CDR3 is TGCAGCGCGGGACAGGGGAGCACTGAAGCTTTCTTT. Protein: CSAGQGSTEAFF.

V usage is TRBV7-2 and J usage is TRBJ2-7; TRBD1 might be the D (6 bases). This CDR3 has 14 residues. Germline loops: CDR1 SGHTA, CDR2 FQGNSA. Trimming took 6 bases from V and 3 from J, leaving 15 bases between them. The CDR3 loop is CASRMMGHNYEQYF. As DNA, the CDR3 is TGTGCCAGCAGGATGATGGGACACAACTACGAGCAGTACTTC. Looking up the rest from reference TRBV7-2 and TRBJ2-7 gives the full variable domain: GAGVSQSPSNKVTEKGKDVELRCDPISGHTALYWYRQSLGQGLEFLIYFQGNSAPDKSGLPSDRFSAERTGGSVSTLTIQRTQQEDSAVYLCASRMMGHNYEQYFGPGTRLTVT.

The chain joins TRBV4-3 to TRBJ2-2; D is ambiguous. Trimming left V 0 bases short and J 6 bases short, with 11 bases between. CDR1 is LGHNA and CDR2 is YSLEER in the germline V gene. CDR3 length: 15 amino acids. In DNA, the CDR3 is TGCGCCAGCAGCCAAGAAACACAGAAACCCGGGGAGCTGTTTTTT. It is translated as CASSQETQKPGELFF.

The chain links TRBV19 to TRBJ2-3; D gene ambiguous. From germline, CDR1 is LNHDA and CDR2 SQIVND (reference sequence). The CDR3 consists of 13 residues. V shed 7 bases and J shed 1 base, with 9 bases lying between them. CDR3 sequence reads: CASIEAGTDTQYF. CDR3 bases: TGTGCCAGTATAGAGGCGGGCACAGATACGCAGTATTTT.

This clone was counted only a few times. The J gene is TRBJ2-5, the V gene TRBV25-1; TRBD1 or TRBD2 may be the D gene (5 bases each). This CDR3 contains 15 residues. Germline V gives CDR1 MGHDK, CDR2 SYGVNS. Trimming pared 2 bases from V and 5 bases from J, leaving 15 bases between. CDR3 in amino acids: CASSEAMGVMETQYF. The CDR3 nucleotides are TGTGCCAGCAGTGAAGCCATGGGGGTAATGGAGACCCAGTACTTC.

V gene TRBV7-2 combines with J gene TRBJ1-2; D perhaps matches TRBD1 (6 bases). Trimming pared 1 base from V and 8 bases from J, leaving 14 bases between. The germline V gene has CDR1 SGHTA and CDR2 FQGNSA. CDR3 length: 14 residues. CDR3 residues: CASSLGGAGSGYTF. CDR3 DNA: TGTGCCAGCAGCTTAGGGGGGGCAGGCTCGGGCTACACCTTC.